A selection of T cell receptor beta chains follows, all from one sample in a study of cytomegalovirus exposure and HLA in healthy donors. TCRdb's copy holds only in-frame clones and misses some; the assay was immunoSEQ multiplex PCR. The sample has 150,000 to 200,000 clones; roughly 80% are singletons. The specimen was PBMCs. These receptors came from a woman between 40 and 50 years old in good health and CMV-seropositive. Both conserved end residues are part of each CDR3. The D gene is left open where the match is weak. Clone size appears in some rows only: once, few, many, or a class for an expanded clone.

size | D | J | V | DNA | CDR3
. | . | TRBJ1-1 | TRBV28 | TGTGCCAGCAGTTACCATCCTCCGTCGGGGTGGACTGAAGCTTTCTTT | CASSYHPPSGWTEAFF
. | . | TRBJ2-6 | TRBV6-5 | TGTGCCAGCAGTTATGGGAGCTCTGGGGCCAACGTCCTGACTTTC | CASSYGSSGANVLTF
. | . | TRBJ2-7 | TRBV10-3 | TGTGCCATCAGTGAAAGCCCACAGGCCTACGAGCAGTACTTC | CAISESPQAYEQYF
. | . | TRBJ2-1 | TRBV7-3 | TGTGCCAGCAGCCCAGGGGGAGGGACAGGACTCTACAATGAGCAGTTCTTC | CASSPGGGTGLYNEQFF
. | . | TRBJ2-1 | TRBV7-9 | TGTGCCAGCAGCCCTCTCCGGTCGAATGAGCAGTTCTTC | CASSPLRSNEQFF
. | . | TRBJ1-5 | TRBV27 | TGTGCCAGCAGTTTATACGGGGATCAGCCCCAGCATTTT | CASSLYGDQPQHF
few | . | TRBJ1-1 | TRBV29-1 | TGCAGCGTCCAGGGGCGCGACACTGAAGCTTTCTTT | CSVQGRDTEAFF
. | . | TRBJ2-3 | TRBV12-5 | TGTGCTAGTGGTCGGGGAGAGGTCACAGATACGCAGTATTTT | CASGRGEVTDTQYF
. | . | TRBJ2-7 | TRBV7-9 | TGTGCCAGCAGCATAAACACAGGGACCGAGCAGTACTTC | CASSINTGTEQYF
. | . | TRBJ2-2 | TRBV21-1 | TGTGCCAGCAGCAAAGGGGCTCGCCTAGCACACACCGGGGAGCTGTTTTTT | CASSKGARLAHTGELFF
. | TRBD1 | TRBJ1-5 | TRBV7-2 | TGTGCCAGCAGCCCAGGGGGGACCACCAATCAGCCCCAGCATTTT | CASSPGGTTNQPQHF
. | . | TRBJ1-5 | TRBV2 | TGTGCCAGCAGTGAACAGGCTCAGCCCCAGCATTTT | CASSEQAQPQHF
. | . | TRBJ1-3 | TRBV29-1 | TGCAGCGTTGAAGAGGGGGCGCGGGGAAACACCATATATTTT | CSVEEGARGNTIYF
. | . | TRBJ2-1 | TRBV6-1 | TGTGCCAGCAGTGAATTCTCAGGGACCTACAATGAGCAGTTCTTC | CASSEFSGTYNEQFF
. | . | TRBJ2-6 | TRBV18 | TGTGCCAGCTCACCAATGGCAGGGGCTGGGGCCAACGTCCTGACTTTC | CASSPMAGAGANVLTF
. | . | TRBJ2-5 | TRBV7-8 | TGTGCCAGCAGCCCCACGGGCCGGGATTTTGGGACCCAGTACTTC | CASSPTGRDFGTQYF
. | . | TRBJ1-6 | TRBV30 | TGTGCCTGGACCCCCGGTCGCCAGAGGGGGTGGCCACCCCTCCACTTT | CAWTPGRQRGWPPLHF
. | TRBD1 | TRBJ1-3 | TRBV7-2 | TGTGCCAGCAGCTTAAGGGGACAGGGCCACTCTGGAAACACCATATATTTT | CASSLRGQGHSGNTIYF
. | TRBD1 | TRBJ2-7 | TRBV18 | TGTGCCAGCTCACCAGGCGACAGGGTAGACTACGAGCAGTACTTC | CASSPGDRVDYEQYF
. | TRBD2 | TRBJ2-3 | TRBV5-4 | TGTGCCAGCAGCTTGGAGCTAGCGGGAGCTGGAGATACGCAGTATTTT | CASSLELAGAGDTQYF
. | TRBD2 | TRBJ2-2 | TRBV4-3 | TGCGCCAGCAGCCAAGGGGCGGGAGGGCCCTCCACCGGGGAGCTGTTTTTT | CASSQGAGGPSTGELFF
few | . | TRBJ2-5 | TRBV7-6 | TGTGCCAGCATTAGGCTTGAAGGCAGGGGCAAGACCCAGTACTTC | CASIRLEGRGKTQYF
. | . | TRBJ2-5 | TRBV7-2 | TGTGCCAGCAGCTTAGTCGGAAGCGGAAATAAAGAGACCCAGTACTTC | CASSLVGSGNKETQYF
. | . | TRBJ1-2 | TRBV4-2 | TGTGCCAGCAGCCCTAGCCCAGGCTCTAACTATGGCTACACCTTC | CASSPSPGSNYGYTF
. | TRBD2 | TRBJ2-5 | TRBV9 | TGTGCCAGCAGCGTAGTCGGGGGGACGGAGGAGACCCAGTACTTC | CASSVVGGTEETQYF
. | TRBD2 | TRBJ2-1 | TRBV7-9 | TGTGCCAGCAGCCTGACTAGCGGGTACAATGAGCAGTTCTTC | CASSLTSGYNEQFF
. | . | TRBJ2-2 | TRBV11-2 | TGTGCCAGCAGCTTAACCAGGGGTACGAACACCGGGGAGCTGTTTTTT | CASSLTRGTNTGELFF
. | TRBD1 | TRBJ2-4 | TRBV7-2 | TGTGCCAGCAGCTCCGACAGGGAAGCCAAAAACATTCAGTACTTC | CASSSDREAKNIQYF
few | . | TRBJ2-5 | TRBV6-1 | TGTGCCAGCAGTGACACACATGGCCAGGAGACCCAGTACTTC | CASSDTHGQETQYF
. | TRBD1 | TRBJ1-1 | TRBV7-9 | TGTGCCAGCAGCGCAGGGGGACAGGGACGTACTGAAGCTTTCTTT | CASSAGGQGRTEAFF
. | . | TRBJ2-1 | TRBV5-1 | TGCGCCAGCAGCTTGGATCATGAGGCCTACAATGAGCAGTTCTTC | CASSLDHEAYNEQFF
. | TRBD2 | TRBJ2-3 | TRBV28 | TGTGCCAGCAAAGGTAGCGGGAGAGGCACAGATACGCAGTATTTT | CASKGSGRGTDTQYF
. | . | TRBJ1-2 | TRBV7-3 | TGTGCCAGCAGCTTAGAGGGTCTGTATGGCTACACCTTC | CASSLEGLYGYTF
. | TRBD2 | TRBJ2-1 | TRBV10-1 | TGCGCCAGCAGTGAAAGCGGGAGTTACAATGAGCAGTTCTTC | CASSESGSYNEQFF
. | TRBD2 | TRBJ2-1 | TRBV7-2 | TGTGCCAGCAGCCGGGGGGTAGCGGGTTTCAATGAGCAGTTCTTC | CASSRGVAGFNEQFF
. | TRBD2 | TRBJ2-3 | TRBV5-1 | TGCGCCAGCGGATGGACTAGCGGCACCACAGATACGCAGTATTTT | CASGWTSGTTDTQYF
. | TRBD2 | TRBJ2-1 | TRBV5-1 | TGCGCCAGCGCGCAGTCTAGCGGGAGCTATGAGCAGTTCTTC | CASAQSSGSYEQFF